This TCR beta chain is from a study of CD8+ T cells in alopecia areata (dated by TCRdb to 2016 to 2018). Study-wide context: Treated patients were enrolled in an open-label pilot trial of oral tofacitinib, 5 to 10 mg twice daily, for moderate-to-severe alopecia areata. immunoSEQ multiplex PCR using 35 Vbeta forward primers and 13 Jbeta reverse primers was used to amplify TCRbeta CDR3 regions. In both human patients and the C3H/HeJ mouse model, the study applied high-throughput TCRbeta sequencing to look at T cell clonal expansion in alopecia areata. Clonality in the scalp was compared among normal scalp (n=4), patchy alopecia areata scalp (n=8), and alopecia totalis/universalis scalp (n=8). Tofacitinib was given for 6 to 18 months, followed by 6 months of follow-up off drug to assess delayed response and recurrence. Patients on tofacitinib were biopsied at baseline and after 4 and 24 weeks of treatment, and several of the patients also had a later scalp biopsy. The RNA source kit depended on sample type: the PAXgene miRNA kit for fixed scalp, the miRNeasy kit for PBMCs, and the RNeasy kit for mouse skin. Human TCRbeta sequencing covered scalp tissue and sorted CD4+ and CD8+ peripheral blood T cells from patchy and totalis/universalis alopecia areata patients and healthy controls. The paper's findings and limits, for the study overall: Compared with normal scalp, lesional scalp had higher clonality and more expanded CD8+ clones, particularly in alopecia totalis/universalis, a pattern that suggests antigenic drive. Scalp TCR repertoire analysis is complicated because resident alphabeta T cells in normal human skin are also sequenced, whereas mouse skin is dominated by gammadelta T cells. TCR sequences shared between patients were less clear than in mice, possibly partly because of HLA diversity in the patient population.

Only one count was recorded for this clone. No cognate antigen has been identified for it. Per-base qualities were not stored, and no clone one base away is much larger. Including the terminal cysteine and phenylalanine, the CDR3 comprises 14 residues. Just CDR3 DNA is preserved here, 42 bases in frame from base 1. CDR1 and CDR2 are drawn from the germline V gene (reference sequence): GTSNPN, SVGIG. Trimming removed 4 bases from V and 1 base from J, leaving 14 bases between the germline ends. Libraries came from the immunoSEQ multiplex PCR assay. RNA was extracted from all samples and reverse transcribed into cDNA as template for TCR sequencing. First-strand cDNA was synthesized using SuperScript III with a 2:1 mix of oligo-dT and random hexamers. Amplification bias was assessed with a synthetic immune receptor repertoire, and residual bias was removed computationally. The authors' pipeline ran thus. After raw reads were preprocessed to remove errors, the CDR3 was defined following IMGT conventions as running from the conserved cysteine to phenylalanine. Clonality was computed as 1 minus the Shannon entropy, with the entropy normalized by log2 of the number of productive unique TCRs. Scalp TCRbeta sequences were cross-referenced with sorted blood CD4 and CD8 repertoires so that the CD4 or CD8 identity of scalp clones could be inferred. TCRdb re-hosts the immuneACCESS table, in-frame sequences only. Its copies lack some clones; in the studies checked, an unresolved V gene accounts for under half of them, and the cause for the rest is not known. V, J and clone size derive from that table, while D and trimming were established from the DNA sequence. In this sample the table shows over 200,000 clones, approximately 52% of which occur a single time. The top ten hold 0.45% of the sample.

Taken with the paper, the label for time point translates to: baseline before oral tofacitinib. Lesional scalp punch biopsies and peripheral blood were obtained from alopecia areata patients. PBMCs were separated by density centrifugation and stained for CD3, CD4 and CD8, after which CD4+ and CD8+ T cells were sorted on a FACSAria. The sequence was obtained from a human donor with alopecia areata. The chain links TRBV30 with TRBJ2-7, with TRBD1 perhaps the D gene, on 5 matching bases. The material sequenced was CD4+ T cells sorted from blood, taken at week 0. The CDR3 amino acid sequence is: CAWTTGGGSYEQYF. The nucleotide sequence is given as TGTGCCTGGACCACAGGCGGCGGATCCTACGAGCAGTACTTC.